This T cell receptor (beta chain) stems from a study of T cell repertoires in cytomegalovirus infection. Study as a whole: In the study, CMV epitopes included recently identified HLA-C-restricted and well-studied HLA-B-restricted ones. In public TCR beta signatures, there were indications of both CMV infection and matching HLA type.

Turning to this clonotype: The antigen remains undetermined.

Study-wide results and limits: What dominated the ex vivo response were HLA-C-restricted CMV-specific TCR beta clonotypes. Accumulated public TCR beta family frequency recognized individuals carrying CMV together with the relevant HLA.

The V and J ends lost 7 bases and 5 bases respectively, with 14 bases between them. Germline CDR1 SNHLY, CDR2 FYNNEI. CDR3 length: 14 amino acids. TCRdb itself ran the reads through MiXCR, one entry per CDR3 protein. In the table there are approximately 1,000,000 distinct CDR3 sequences, less than 40% of which are singletons. The specimen comprised cultured CD8+ T cells from PBMCs, sampled from culture after CMV antigen stimulation. The chain uses TRBV2 and TRBJ2-2, with a possible D match to TRBD1 (6 bases). This sequence was found in a human donor in good health (CMV status not recorded). Some clones in this sample may be carry-over from other donors' samples. The CDR3 bases are TGTGCCAGCAAACAGGGAGATGGTACCGGGGAGCTGTTTTTT. It specifies CASKQGDGTGELFF.